There are many counts of the clone carrying this TCR beta chain. Its antigen is unidentified. The source of the sample is a study of neurological immune-mediated disorders. The CDR3 has 12 amino acids. Germline values: CDR1 DFQATT, CDR2 SNEGSKA (reference sequence). Overall study results and limits: No CDR3 amino acid sequences were shared by expanded clones across subjects, suggesting private repertoires in all groups.

Sample time point: longitudinal time-point 1 (baseline). TCRdb re-called the 5' RACE reads through MiXCR, storing one row per CDR3 protein. The profile covers 55,000 to 75,000 distinct CDR3 sequences, with approximately 15% appearing a single time and around 4.6% taken by the ten largest. V gene TRBV20-1 combines with J gene TRBJ1-4, with 8 nucleotides matching TRBD1. The receptor's source is a female donor with HTLV-1-associated myelopathy (HAM/TSP). Sequencing was carried out using PBMCs. The CDR3 here is CGGQGTNEKLFF. The CDR3 DNA reads as TGCGGCGGACAGGGAACTAATGAAAAACTGTTTTTT.